A selection of T cell receptor beta chains follows, all from one sample in a study of blood T cell repertoires in COVID-19. The repertoire was sequenced with immunoSEQ multiplex PCR; TCRdb's copy has only in-frame clones and lacks some. Seen here are some 490,000 clones, roughly 85% observed once, and the top ten hold under 4%. Sequencing input: peripheral blood. All receptors derive from a human donor in a cohort sampled during active COVID-19. The conserved cysteine and the conserved F or W are not part of the CDR3 here. The order of the fields is V gene, CDR3 length, CDR3 protein.

v_call: TRBV7-9; cdr3_length: 13; cdr3_aa: ASSLGQNSGNTIY
v_call: TRBV5-1; cdr3_length: 14; cdr3_aa: ASSSGTLAGGSEQY
v_call: TRBV4-1; cdr3_length: 15; cdr3_aa: ASSQESRLAEYNEQF
v_call: TRBV24-1; cdr3_length: 13; cdr3_aa: ATKDASGVQETQY
v_call: TRBV4-3; cdr3_length: 13; cdr3_aa: ASSFGRVGTGELF
v_call: TRBV5-1; cdr3_length: 14; cdr3_aa: ASSLATTSGSYEQF
v_call: TRBV15; cdr3_length: 13; cdr3_aa: ATMDRGPHTGELF
v_call: TRBV3-1/TRBV3-2; cdr3_length: 14; cdr3_aa: ASSRAPGQRNTEAF
v_call: TRBV5-4; cdr3_length: 13; cdr3_aa: ASRGGPNFNYGYT
v_call: TRBV30; cdr3_length: 11; cdr3_aa: AWEAISSYEQY
v_call: TRBV11-2; cdr3_length: 13; cdr3_aa: ASSLLAGAYNEQF
v_call: TRBV6-1; cdr3_length: 11; cdr3_aa: ASSERAGLGYT
v_call: TRBV30; cdr3_length: 13; cdr3_aa: AWSYGTATNEKLF
v_call: TRBV13; cdr3_length: 10; cdr3_aa: ASSFPGTEAF
v_call: TRBV5-1; cdr3_length: 14; cdr3_aa: ASSLEPGSEAYGYT
v_call: TRBV18; cdr3_length: 16; cdr3_aa: ASSPNTVGVSGANVLT
v_call: TRBV3-1/TRBV3-2; cdr3_length: 12; cdr3_aa: ASSQEGVTHTQY
v_call: TRBV28; cdr3_length: 9; cdr3_aa: ASRGNTEAF
v_call: TRBV30; cdr3_length: 12; cdr3_aa: AWSVTGGDTEAF
v_call: TRBV5-1; cdr3_length: 12; cdr3_aa: ASSLMDRSYEQY
v_call: TRBV7-3; cdr3_length: 10; cdr3_aa: ASSFGGGEQY
v_call: TRBV11-2; cdr3_length: 14; cdr3_aa: ASSLKTHSGANVLT
v_call: TRBV14; cdr3_length: 13; cdr3_aa: ASSENGQAKNIQY
v_call: TRBV7-9; cdr3_length: 13; cdr3_aa: ASSPGLDSTDTQY
v_call: TRBV28; cdr3_length: 9; cdr3_aa: ASSLNSPLH
v_call: TRBV4-3; cdr3_length: 15; cdr3_aa: ASSQDLRTGLGTEAF
v_call: TRBV6-2/TRBV6-3; cdr3_length: 14; cdr3_aa: ASSTIAARSYNEQF
v_call: TRBV7-3; cdr3_length: 15; cdr3_aa: ASSSISWAGGPNEQF
v_call: TRBV6-5; cdr3_length: 13; cdr3_aa: ASAVGHASGNTIY
v_call: TRBV5-1; cdr3_length: 16; cdr3_aa: ASSSETGGKGGANVLT
v_call: TRBV19; cdr3_length: 13; cdr3_aa: ASSIEGDSNSPLH
v_call: TRBV7-3; cdr3_length: 13; cdr3_aa: ASSFNSGGTGELF
v_call: TRBV28; cdr3_length: 10; cdr3_aa: ASSLPSTEAF